One sample yielded the 21 T cell receptor beta chains listed below, sequenced in a study of blood T cell repertoires in COVID-19. This table comes from immunoSEQ multiplex PCR, and its TCRdb copy is limited to in-frame clones, with some not included. The repertoire holds around 180,000 clones, with roughly 86% as singletons. Sequenced material: peripheral blood. The receptors derive from a woman between 25 and 40 years old with active or convalescent COVID-19.

This clone was seen only once. CDR3 loop: CASSLAWTTEVVGELFF. CDR3 DNA: TGTGCCAGCAGCTTAGCGTGGACTACCGAAGTAGTCGGGGAGCTGTTTTTT. The chain employs TRBV7-9 and TRBJ2-2; possibly TRBD2 for D (6 bases). V lost 0 bases and J lost 7, with 18 bases in between. CDR1 is SEHNR and CDR2 is FQNEAQ in the germline V gene (reference sequence). CDR3 size: 17 residues.

The V and J genes are TRBV5-1 and TRBJ2-1; TRBD2 aligns across 9 bases. The V gene's germline CDR1 is SGHRS and CDR2 YFSETQ. The CDR3 spans 15 residues. Unmatched junction bases numbered 10, after V lost 4 bases and J lost 8 bases. The CDR3 coding sequence is TGCGCCAGCAGCACTCCGGGACTAGCCTTCGATGAGCAGTTCTTC. Translating it yields CASSTPGLAFDEQFF.

The chain uses TRBV5-6 and TRBJ1-5; TRBD1 matches at 8 bases. The germline CDR1 and CDR2 sequences are SGHDT and YYEEEE. V dropped 4 bases and J dropped 0; count of bases not matched to a gene: 6. The CDR3 is 16 amino acids. The CDR3 nucleotides read TGTGCCAGCAGCCTACAGGGGGGGTATAGCAATCAGCCCCAGCATTTT. It translates to CASSLQGGYSNQPQHF.

The J gene is TRBJ1-3, the V gene TRBV2; the D gene is possibly TRBD1 (5 bases). CDR1 and CDR2 (germline): SNHLY, FYNNEI. Trimming removed 8 bases from V and 2 bases from J, with 13 bases in between. There are 14 residues in the CDR3. CDR3 nucleotide sequence: TGTGCCAGCCGCGAGACAGTGGCTGGAAACACCATATATTTT. It specifies CASRETVAGNTIYF.

The chain carries TRBV2 and TRBJ1-1, with 8 bases matching TRBD1. The J segment lost 10 bases and the V segment lost 5 bases, leaving 3 bases of the junction unmatched. This CDR3 region has 11 residues. The germline gives CDR1 SNHLY, CDR2 FYNNEI. Here the CDR3 reads CASSPGGTAFF. Written as DNA, the CDR3 is TGTGCCAGCAGTCCAGGGGGCACAGCTTTCTTT. The full variable domain, completed using reference TRBV2 and TRBJ1-1, is EPEVTQTPSHQVTQMGQEVILRCVPISNHLYFYWYRQILGQKVEFLVSFYNNEISEKSEIFDDQFSVERPDGSNFTLKIRSTKLEDSAMYFCASSPGGTAFFGQGTRLTVV.

The chain couples TRBV19 to TRBJ2-5; 12 bases are a match to TRBD2. The trim removed 5 bases at V and 5 bases at J, leaving 9 bases unmatched. The length of the CDR3 is 16 residues. Germline V gives CDR1 LNHDA, CDR2 SQIVND (reference sequence). The CDR3 nucleotides are TGTGCCAGTAGTGCCACCCTAGCGGGGGGGCGTGAGACCCAGTACTTC. This sequence encodes CASSATLAGGRETQYF.

This sequence joins TRBV27 and TRBJ1-1; 7 nucleotides agree with TRBD1. CDR1 MNHEY and CDR2 SMNVEV come from the germline V gene (reference sequence). V lost 5 bases and J lost 0; bases outside the gene matches: 9. CDR3 length equals 16 residues. CDR3 amino acids: CASSLTRTGMNTEAFF. The CDR3 DNA reads TGTGCCAGCAGTCTAACCAGGACAGGAATGAACACTGAAGCTTTCTTT.

The J gene is TRBJ1-2, the V gene TRBV5-1, with TRBD1 matching over 11 bases. The CDR3 spans 15 residues. From germline, CDR1 is SGHRS and CDR2 YFSETQ. With V trimmed by 0 bases and J by 8 bases, 6 bases remained unmatched. CDR3 DNA: TGCGCCAGCAGCTTGGGGACAGGGGGCGTGAGAGGCTACACCTTC. It is translated as CASSLGTGGVRGYTF.

The rearrangement joins TRBV7-2 to TRBJ2-2; the D is unclear. This CDR3 is 14 amino acids long. Germline assignment: CDR1 SGHTA and CDR2 FQGNSA. Trimming stripped 2 bases from V and 7 bases from J, with 11 bases between. The CDR3 coding sequence is TGTGCCAGCAGCTTAAAGTATTCGGTCGGGGAGCTGTTTTTT. The encoded protein is CASSLKYSVGELFF.

The chain carries TRBV18 and TRBJ1-5; the match to TRBD1 covers 7 bases. This CDR3 spans 13 amino acids. The V gene's germline CDR1 is KGHSH and CDR2 LQKENI. V gave up 6 bases and J gave up 5 bases; unmatched junction bases: 4. The DNA of the CDR3 is TGTGCCAGCTCTCCCGGACAGGATCAGCCCCAGCATTTT. Protein product: CASSPGQDQPQHF.

CDR3 sequence: CATSSPHPSRTGNNEKLFF. Written as DNA, the CDR3 is TGTGCCACCAGCAGCCCCCACCCCAGCCGTACAGGCAACAATGAAAAACTGTTTTTT. The gene calls are TRBV15 and TRBJ1-4, with D possibly matching TRBD1 (5 bases). V lost 3 bases and J 5 bases, leaving 25 bases between the germline ends. Looked up from germline, CDR1 is LNHNV and CDR2 is YYDKDF (reference sequence). This CDR3 has 19 amino acids. The full variable domain, in which reference TRBV15 and TRBJ1-4 provide the parts outside the CDR3, is DAMVIQNPRYQVTQFGKPVTLSCSQTLNHNVMYWYQQKSSQAPKLLFHYYDKDFNNEADTPDNFQSRRPNTSFCFLDIRSPGLGDTAMYLCATSSPHPSRTGNNEKLFFGSGTQLSVL.

This clone appeared a few times. The chain couples TRBV9 to TRBJ1-4; D might be TRBD1 (5 bases). V dropped 5 bases and J dropped 4 bases, with 27 bases sitting between them. Germline loops: CDR1 SGDLS, CDR2 YYNGEE. This CDR3 has 19 amino acids. The CDR3 nucleotides are TGTGCCAGCAGTGCTACCCTCGGGGGAGGGCGAATTAGTAATGAAAAACTGTTTTTT. It translates to CASSATLGGGRISNEKLFF.

V usage is TRBV6-5 and J usage is TRBJ1-5; D possibly corresponds to TRBD1 (5 bases). CDR3 size: 16 residues. V dropped 2 bases and J dropped 4 bases, with 15 bases sitting between them. The germline gives CDR1 MNHEY, CDR2 SVGAGI. CDR3 protein: CASSYATPGGNQPQHF. The DNA for the CDR3 is TGTGCCAGCAGTTACGCCACTCCGGGGGGGAATCAGCCCCAGCATTTT.

The rearrangement uses TRBV6-5 and TRBJ1-2, with D perhaps TRBD1 (5 bases). Germline assignment: CDR1 MNHEY and CDR2 SVGAGI. This CDR3 has 14 residues. The germline V and J ends were trimmed by 5 bases and 3 bases, with 13 bases remaining between them. The CDR3 spells CASSRGVPYYGYTF. In DNA form, the CDR3 reads TGTGCCAGCAGTCGGGGGGTTCCCTACTATGGCTACACCTTC.

The chain recombines TRBV3-1 (or the pseudogene TRBV3-2) with TRBJ1-6; 9 bases line up with TRBD1. CDR3 length: 14 amino acids. CDR1 is LGHDT, CDR2 YNNKEL, per germline (reference sequence). The V segment lost 10 bases and the J segment 6 bases; nucleotides outside the gene matches: 7. The chain's CDR3 is CATKTGGSNSPLHF. In nucleotides, the CDR3 is TGTGCCACCAAAACAGGGGGCTCTAATTCACCCCTCCACTTT.

The rearrangement joins TRBV18 to TRBJ2-1, with TRBD1 identical over 7 bases. Germline loops: CDR1 KGHSH, CDR2 LQKENI. V shed 3 bases, J shed 10 bases, and the junction held 3 bases outside the gene matches. This CDR3 has 12 residues. The CDR3 here is CASSPGQDEQFF. CDR3 DNA sequence: TGTGCCAGCTCACCTGGACAGGACGAGCAGTTCTTC.

V is TRBV11-2 and J is TRBJ2-1, with D perhaps matching TRBD1 (6 bases). V was cut by 4 bases and J by 4 bases, with 14 bases left in between. Germline CDR1 and CDR2: SGHAT and FQNNGV. The CDR3 contains 15 residues. CDR3 sequence: CASSSRGEVYNEQFF. The CDR3 DNA is TGTGCCAGCAGCTCCAGGGGTGAAGTATACAATGAGCAGTTCTTC.

In DNA form, the CDR3 reads TGTGCCAGCAGCGTAGGGAGCGGGGGGGCCGAGCAGTACTTC. It encodes CASSVGSGGAEQYF. The V gene is TRBV9, the J gene TRBJ2-7; 10 bases match TRBD2. Per germline, CDR1 SGDLS and CDR2 YYNGEE. The ends lost 0 bases at V and 6 bases at J; junction bases unmatched: 3. The CDR3 is 14 residues long.

The chain recombines TRBV28 with TRBJ1-2; TRBD1 is a possible D gene (6 bases). The CDR3 runs 13 residues. V dropped 5 bases and J dropped 3 bases, with 10 bases sitting between them. Germline V gives CDR1 MDHEN, CDR2 SYDVKM. CDR3 nucleotides: TGTGCCAGCAGTCCGCAGGGGTACTATGGCTACACCTTC. The encoded protein is CASSPQGYYGYTF.

This clone occurred a few times. J is TRBJ1-2 and V is TRBV5-8, with TRBD1 matching over 7 bases. The CDR3 loop spans 15 amino acids. The germline V gene has CDR1 SGHTS and CDR2 YDEGEE. J gave up 6 bases and V 4 bases, and 12 bases lay outside the gene matches. CDR3 amino acids: CASSRGTVRNHGYTF. CDR3 DNA: TGTGCCAGCAGCAGAGGGACAGTTAGAAACCATGGCTACACCTTC. Drawing the rest from reference TRBV5-8 and TRBJ1-2, the complete variable domain is EAGVTQSPTHLIKTRGQQATLRCSPISGHTSVYWYQQALGLGLQFLLWYDEGEERNRGNFPPRFSGRQFPNYSSELNVNALELEDSALYLCASSRGTVRNHGYTFGSGTRLTVV.

This chain connects TRBV7-9 to TRBJ1-1; tentatively, D is TRBD1 (6 bases). Germline CDR1 reads SEHNR; CDR2 reads FQNEAQ (reference sequence). The V end lost 1 base, the J end lost 2 bases, and 11 bases lay between the germline ends. The CDR3 length is 15 residues. The CDR3 loop reads CASSLGAGVNTEAFF. The CDR3 DNA follows: TGTGCCAGCAGCTTAGGGGCAGGGGTAAACACTGAAGCTTTCTTT.